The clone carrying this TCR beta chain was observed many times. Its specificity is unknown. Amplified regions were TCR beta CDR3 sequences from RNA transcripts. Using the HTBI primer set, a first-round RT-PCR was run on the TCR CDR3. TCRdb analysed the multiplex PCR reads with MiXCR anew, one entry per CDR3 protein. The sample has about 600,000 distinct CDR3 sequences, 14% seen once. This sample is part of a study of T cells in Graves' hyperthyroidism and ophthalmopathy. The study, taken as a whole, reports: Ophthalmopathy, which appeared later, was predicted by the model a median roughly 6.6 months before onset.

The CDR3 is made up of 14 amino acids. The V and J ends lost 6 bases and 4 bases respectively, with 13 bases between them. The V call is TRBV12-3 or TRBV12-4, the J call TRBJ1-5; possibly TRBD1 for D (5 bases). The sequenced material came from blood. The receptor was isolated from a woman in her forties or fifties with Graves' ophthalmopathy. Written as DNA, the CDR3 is TGTGCCAGCAGGGGGGACTTCGGAAATCAGCCCCAGCATTTT. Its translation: CASRGDFGNQPQHF.